The clone carrying this T cell receptor beta chain was seen a handful of times. The CDR3 has 14 amino acids. The V gene's germline CDR1 is MNHEY and CDR2 SVGAGI. The V and J ends lost 11 bases and 2 bases, in that order; junction bases with no gene match: 8. The data derive from a study of blood T cell repertoires in COVID-19. The table came from immunoSEQ multiplex PCR; TCRdb's copy has only in-frame clones and leaves some out. Among under 450,000 clones listed, approximately 89% were seen once. This TCR derives from a man aged 25 to 40 who had recovered from COVID-19. This rearrangement joins TRBV6-5 to TRBJ2-5; 10 positions agree with TRBD2. Sequencing was performed on PBMCs or T cells enriched from blood (not recorded which). This CDR3 reads CAAGTSELQETQYF. The DNA for the CDR3 is TGTGCCGCTGGGACTAGCGAACTACAAGAGACCCAGTACTTC.